This T cell receptor beta chain was obtained from a study of response to subunit inactivated influenza vaccine. Points on this clonotype: What it binds is not known.

One entry per CDR3 protein, called by TCRdb with MiXCR from the RT-PCR reads. Here the sample spans approximately 480,000 distinct CDR3 sequences, around 9.9% being singletons. General observations from the study: Authors suggested that a seasonal influenza vaccination recruits few new T cells each time.

Trimming shortened V by 2 bases and J by 8 bases, and 12 bases separated the two germline ends. CDR1 MNHEY and CDR2 SVGAGI come from the germline V gene. The CDR3 consists of 13 residues. V and J are TRBV6-5 and TRBJ1-2; perhaps TRBD1 as D (5 bases). Sequenced here: PBMCs from blood, sampled roughly 48 days after vaccination. The sequence was collected from a man between 45 and 60 years old who received an inactivated influenza vaccine. The CDR3, as DNA: TGTGCCAGCAGTTACGGGGGGGGTTGGGGCTACACCTTC. As protein: CASSYGGGWGYTF.